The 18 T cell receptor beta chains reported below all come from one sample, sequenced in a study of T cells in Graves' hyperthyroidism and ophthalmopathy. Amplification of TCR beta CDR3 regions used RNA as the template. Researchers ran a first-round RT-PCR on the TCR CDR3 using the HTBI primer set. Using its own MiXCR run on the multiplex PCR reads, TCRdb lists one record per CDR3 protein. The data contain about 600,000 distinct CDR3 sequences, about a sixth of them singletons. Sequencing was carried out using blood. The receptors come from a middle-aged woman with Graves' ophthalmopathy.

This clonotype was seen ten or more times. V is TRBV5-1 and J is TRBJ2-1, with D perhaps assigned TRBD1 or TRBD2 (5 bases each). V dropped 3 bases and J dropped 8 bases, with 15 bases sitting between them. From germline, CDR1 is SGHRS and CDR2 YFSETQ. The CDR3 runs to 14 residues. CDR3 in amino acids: CASSYGDRLDEQFF. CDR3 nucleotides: TGCGCCAGCAGCTACGGGGACCGTTTAGATGAGCAGTTCTTC.

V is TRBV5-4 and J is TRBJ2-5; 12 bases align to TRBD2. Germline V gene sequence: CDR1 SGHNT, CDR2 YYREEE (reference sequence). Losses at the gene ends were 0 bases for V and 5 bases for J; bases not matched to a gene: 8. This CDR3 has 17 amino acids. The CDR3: CASSLGRLAGALETQYF. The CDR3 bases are TGTGCCAGCAGCTTGGGTAGACTAGCGGGAGCGCTCGAGACCCAGTACTTC.

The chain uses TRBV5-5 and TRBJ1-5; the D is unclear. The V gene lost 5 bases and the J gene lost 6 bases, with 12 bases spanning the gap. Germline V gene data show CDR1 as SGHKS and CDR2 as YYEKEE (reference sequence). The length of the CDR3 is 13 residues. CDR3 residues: CASSSDILQPQHF. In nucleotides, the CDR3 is TGTGCCAGCAGTTCAGACATTCTTCAGCCCCAGCATTTT.

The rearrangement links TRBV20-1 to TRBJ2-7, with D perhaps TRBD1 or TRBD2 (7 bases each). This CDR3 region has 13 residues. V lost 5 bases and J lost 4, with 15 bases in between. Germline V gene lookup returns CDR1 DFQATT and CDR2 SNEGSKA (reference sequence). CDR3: CSALGEGAYEQYF. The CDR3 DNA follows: TGCAGTGCTCTGGGGGAGGGGGCGTACGAGCAGTACTTC.

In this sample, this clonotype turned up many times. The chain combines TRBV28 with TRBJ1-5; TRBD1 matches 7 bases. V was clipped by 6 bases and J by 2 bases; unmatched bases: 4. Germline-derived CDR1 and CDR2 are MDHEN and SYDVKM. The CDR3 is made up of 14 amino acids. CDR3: CASRAGGGNQPQHF. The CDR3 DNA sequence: TGTGCCAGCAGGGCAGGGGGAGGCAATCAGCCCCAGCATTTT.

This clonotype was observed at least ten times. The CDR3 nucleotides are TGTGCCAGCAGGATACAGGGCGTGAACACTGAAGCTTTCTTT. Translated: CASRIQGVNTEAFF. V and J are TRBV2 and TRBJ1-1, with D possibly matching TRBD1 (6 bases). The CDR3 totals 14 residues. Trimming took off 6 bases at V and 0 bases at J, with 11 bases between the two ends. Germline assignment: CDR1 SNHLY and CDR2 FYNNEI.

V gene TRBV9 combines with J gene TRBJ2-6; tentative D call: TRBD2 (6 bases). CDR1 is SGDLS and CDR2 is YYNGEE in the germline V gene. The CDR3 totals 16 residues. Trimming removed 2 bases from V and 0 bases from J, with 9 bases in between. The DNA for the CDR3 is TGTGCCAGCAGCGTTGGGGGGTTCTCTGGGGCCAACGTCCTGACTTTC. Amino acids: CASSVGGFSGANVLTF.

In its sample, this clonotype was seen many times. CDR3 protein: CSARDVQGYGYTF. The CDR3 bases are TGCAGTGCTAGAGATGTGCAGGGCTATGGCTACACCTTC. This chain links TRBV20-1 with TRBJ1-2; D possibly corresponds to TRBD1 (5 bases). V lost 0 bases and J lost 4, with 9 bases in between. Per germline, CDR1 DFQATT and CDR2 SNEGSKA (reference sequence). The CDR3 is 13 amino acids.

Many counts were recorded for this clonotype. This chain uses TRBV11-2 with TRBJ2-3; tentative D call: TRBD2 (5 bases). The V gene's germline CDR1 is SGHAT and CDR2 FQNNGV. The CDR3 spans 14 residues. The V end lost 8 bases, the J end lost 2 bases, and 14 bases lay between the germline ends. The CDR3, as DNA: TGTGCCAGCTCTACGACGGGGAACACAGATACGCAGTATTTT. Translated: CASSTTGNTDTQYF.

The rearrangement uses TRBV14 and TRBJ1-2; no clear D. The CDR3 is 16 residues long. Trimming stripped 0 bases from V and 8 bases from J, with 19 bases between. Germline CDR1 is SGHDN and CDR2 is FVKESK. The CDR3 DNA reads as TGTGCCAGCAGCCAAGATGAGTGGGCGGTCCGGAGCGGCTACACCTTC. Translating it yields CASSQDEWAVRSGYTF. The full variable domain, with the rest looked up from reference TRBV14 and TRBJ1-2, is EAGVTQFPSHSVIEKGQTVTLRCDPISGHDNLYWYRRVMGKEIKFLLHFVKESKQDESGMPNNRFLAERTGGTYSTLKVQPAELEDSGVYFCASSQDEWAVRSGYTFGSGTRLTVV.

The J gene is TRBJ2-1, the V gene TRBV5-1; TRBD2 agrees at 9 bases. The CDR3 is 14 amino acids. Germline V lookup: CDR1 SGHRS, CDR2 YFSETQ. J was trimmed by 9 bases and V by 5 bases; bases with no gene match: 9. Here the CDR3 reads CASSPTAGGGEQFF. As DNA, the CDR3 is TGCGCCAGCAGTCCCACAGCGGGAGGAGGTGAGCAGTTCTTC.

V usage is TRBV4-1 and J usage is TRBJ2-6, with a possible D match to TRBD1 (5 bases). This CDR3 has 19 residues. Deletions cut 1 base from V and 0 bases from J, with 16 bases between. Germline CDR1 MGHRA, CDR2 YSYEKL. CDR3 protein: CASSQASATAHSGANVLTF. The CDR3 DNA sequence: TGCGCCAGCAGCCAAGCGTCAGCGACAGCCCACTCTGGGGCCAACGTCCTGACTTTC.

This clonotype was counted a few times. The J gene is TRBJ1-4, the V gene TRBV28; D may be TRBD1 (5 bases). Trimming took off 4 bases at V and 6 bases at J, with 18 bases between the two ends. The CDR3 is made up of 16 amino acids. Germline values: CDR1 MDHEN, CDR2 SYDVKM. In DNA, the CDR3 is TGTGCCAGCAGTTCAGGGTCTGGGGTTGAGGATGAAAAACTGTTTTTT. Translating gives CASSSGSGVEDEKLFF.

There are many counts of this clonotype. The CDR3 DNA reads as TGTGCCAGCAGCCCCGGGGTCGTCTCCTACAATGAGCAGTTCTTC. Amino acid sequence: CASSPGVVSYNEQFF. The chain carries TRBV5-4 and TRBJ2-1; D perhaps matches TRBD2 (5 bases). Germline CDR1 reads SGHNT; CDR2 reads YYREEE (reference sequence). This CDR3 is 15 amino acids long. V lost 4 bases and J lost 0, with 11 bases in between.

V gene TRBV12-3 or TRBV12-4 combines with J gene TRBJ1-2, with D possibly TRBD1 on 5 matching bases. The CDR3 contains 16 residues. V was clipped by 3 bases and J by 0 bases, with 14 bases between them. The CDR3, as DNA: TGTGCCAGCAGTTTGGGGCGGCCGGGGGCTAACTATGGCTACACCTTC. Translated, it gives CASSLGRPGANYGYTF.

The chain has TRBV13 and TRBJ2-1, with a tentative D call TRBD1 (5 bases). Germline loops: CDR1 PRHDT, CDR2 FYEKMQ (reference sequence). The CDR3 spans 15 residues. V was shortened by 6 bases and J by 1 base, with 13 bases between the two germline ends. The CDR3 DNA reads TGTGCCAGCAGACTACAGGTAATGTCCTACAATGAGCAGTTCTTC. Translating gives CASRLQVMSYNEQFF.

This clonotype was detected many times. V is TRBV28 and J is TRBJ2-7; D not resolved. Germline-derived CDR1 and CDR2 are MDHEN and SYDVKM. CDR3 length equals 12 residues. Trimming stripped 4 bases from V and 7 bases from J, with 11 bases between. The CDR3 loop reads CASSYKLGEQYF. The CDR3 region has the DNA TGTGCCAGCAGTTATAAGCTGGGGGAGCAGTACTTC. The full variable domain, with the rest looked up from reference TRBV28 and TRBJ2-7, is DVKVTQSSRYLVKRTGEKVFLECVQDMDHENMFWYRQDPGLGLRLIYFSYDVKMKEKGDIPEGYSVSREKKERFSLILESASTNQTSMYLCASSYKLGEQYFGPGTRLTVT.

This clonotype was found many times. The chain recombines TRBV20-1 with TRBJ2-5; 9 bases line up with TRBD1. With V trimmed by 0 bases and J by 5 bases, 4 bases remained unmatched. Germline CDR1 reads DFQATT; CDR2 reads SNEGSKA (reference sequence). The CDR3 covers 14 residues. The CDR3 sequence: CSARDTGGWETQYF. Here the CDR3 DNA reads TGCAGTGCTAGAGATACAGGGGGCTGGGAGACCCAGTACTTC.